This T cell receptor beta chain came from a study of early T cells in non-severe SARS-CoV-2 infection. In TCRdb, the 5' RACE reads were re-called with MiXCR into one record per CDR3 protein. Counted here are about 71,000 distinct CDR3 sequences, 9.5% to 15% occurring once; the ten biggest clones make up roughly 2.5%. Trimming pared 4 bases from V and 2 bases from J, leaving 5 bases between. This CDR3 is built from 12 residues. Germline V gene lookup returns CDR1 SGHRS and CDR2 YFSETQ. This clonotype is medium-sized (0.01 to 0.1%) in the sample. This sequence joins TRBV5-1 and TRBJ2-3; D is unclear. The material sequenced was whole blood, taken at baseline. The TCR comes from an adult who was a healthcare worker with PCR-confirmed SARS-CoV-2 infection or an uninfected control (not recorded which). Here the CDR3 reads CASSRDTDTQYF. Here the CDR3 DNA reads TGCGCCAGCAGCAGGGACACAGATACGCAGTATTTT.